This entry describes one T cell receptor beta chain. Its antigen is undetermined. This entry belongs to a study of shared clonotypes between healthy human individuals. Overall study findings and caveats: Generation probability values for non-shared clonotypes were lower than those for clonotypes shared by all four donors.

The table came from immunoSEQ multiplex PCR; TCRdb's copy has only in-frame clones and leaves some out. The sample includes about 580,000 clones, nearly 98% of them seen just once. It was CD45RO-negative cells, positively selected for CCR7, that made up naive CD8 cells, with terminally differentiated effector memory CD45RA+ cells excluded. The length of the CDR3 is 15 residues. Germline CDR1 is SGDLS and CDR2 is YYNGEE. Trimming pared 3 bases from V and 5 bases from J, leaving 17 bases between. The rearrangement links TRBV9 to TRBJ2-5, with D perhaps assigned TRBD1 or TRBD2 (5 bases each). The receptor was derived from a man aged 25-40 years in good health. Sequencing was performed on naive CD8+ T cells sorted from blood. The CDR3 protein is CASSEGDRWGETQYF. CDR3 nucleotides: TGTGCCAGCAGCGAAGGGGACCGCTGGGGGGAGACCCAGTACTTC.